This T cell receptor (beta chain) is from a study of T-cell memory formation after mild COVID-19 (dated by TCRdb to the early 2020s). About the full investigation: TCR sequence clusters from the two donors were found to be largely donor specific. Two young, previously healthy adult volunteers made up the cohort, one male and one female. In two donors, T-cell clones that expanded and contracted after mild COVID-19 were followed by sequencing TCRalpha and TCRbeta repertoires longitudinally.

As to this clonotype: The specificity of this receptor is unknown. There are no base qualities to consult, and no much larger clone falls within one base.

The run used an Illumina NovaSeq 6000. TCRalpha and TCRbeta cDNA libraries were built by 5'RACE with constant-segment primers, adding sample barcodes and unique molecular identifiers. RNA was extracted from every sample with Trizol reagent. Amplification of the libraries took two PCR steps, and the second step added a second sample barcode plus Illumina TruSeq adapters. Sequencing of libraries was performed on an Illumina NovaSeq with 2 x 150 bp paired-end reads. For the original study's pipeline: With migec v1.2.7, reads were demultiplexed and then collapsed into UMI-guided consensus sequences. Using mixcr v2.1.11, UMI consensuses were aligned to TRA and TRB V and J templates and then assembled into clonotypes. Expanded or contracted clonotypes were those called significant by both edgeR and NoisET, with noise models trained on biological replicates. For edgeR calls, the thresholds were a false discovery rate-adjusted p below 0.01 and a log2 fold-change of 1. As an exploratory analysis of dynamics, max-normalized trajectories of the 1000 most abundant clonotypes were examined with PCA combined with hierarchical clustering. Each responding clone was given a CD4 or CD8 phenotype based on the CD4+ and CD8+ repertoires, which had been sequenced separately. Using fastp at Q25 and MiXCR, TCRdb reprocessed the public reads and kept productive beta chains. Identical CDR3 proteins give one entry, which carries the most common genes and DNA. The V and J calls were not made by the authors but by TCRdb's processing. For this sample there are 110,000 or so distinct CDR3 sequences; 18% appear just once. Around 5.5% of the sample lies in the top ten.

Reading from cysteine to phenylalanine, the CDR3 counts 15 amino acids. Of all the DNA, just the CDR3 is kept, 45 bases in frame from base 1. CDR1 SGHRS and CDR2 YFSETQ were looked up in the germline V gene. Cut back by 3 bases and 8 bases, the V and J ends lie 15 bases apart. The full study reports these points: The second-wave clones that peaked on day 37 were not confirmed to be SARS-CoV-2 specific. Balanced CD4/CD8 phenotypes were observed for clones contracting from day 15 to 85, whereas a bias towards CD4+ was observed for a second wave of clones expanding from day 15 to 37. The detection of some responding clones in pre-infection memory suggests that pre-existing cross-reactive memory T cells joined the SARS-CoV-2 response. Contracting CD4+ clones appeared mostly in the CM and EM memory subsets, whereas CD8+ clones were enriched in EMRA. The study covered only a couple of mild cases, and larger cohorts including severe cases with pre-infection samples were considered necessary.

Ficoll-Paque density gradient centrifugation was used to isolate PBMCs. The rearrangement joined TRBV5-1 to TRBJ1-6; the D segment cannot be called with confidence. Sequencing was carried out using PBMCs or a T cell subset sorted from them (not recorded which). The clonotype was recovered from a man younger than 35 who had mild COVID-19 (a few samples of this study predate the infection). The sample titles of this study are shuffled in the database, so cell type and time point are left out; the donor was told from shared clones. The CDR3 amino acid sequence is: CASSSDRAEDSPLHF. The base sequence is TGCGCCAGCAGCTCAGACCGGGCAGAGGATTCACCCCTCCACTTT.